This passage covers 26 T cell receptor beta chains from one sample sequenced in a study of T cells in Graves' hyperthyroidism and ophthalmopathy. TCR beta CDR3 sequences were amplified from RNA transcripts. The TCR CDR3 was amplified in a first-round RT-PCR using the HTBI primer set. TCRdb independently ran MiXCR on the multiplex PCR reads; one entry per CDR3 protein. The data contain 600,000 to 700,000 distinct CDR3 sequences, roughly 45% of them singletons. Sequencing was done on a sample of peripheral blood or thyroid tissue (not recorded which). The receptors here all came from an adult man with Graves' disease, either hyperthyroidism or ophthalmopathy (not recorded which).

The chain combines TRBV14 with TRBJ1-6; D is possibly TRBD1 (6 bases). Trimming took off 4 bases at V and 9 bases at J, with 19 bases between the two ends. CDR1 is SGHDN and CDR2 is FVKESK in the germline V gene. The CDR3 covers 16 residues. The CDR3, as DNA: TGTGCCAGCAGCCCGAGGACAGTGGGCGCGCCTTCACCCCTCCACTTT. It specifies CASSPRTVGAPSPLHF.

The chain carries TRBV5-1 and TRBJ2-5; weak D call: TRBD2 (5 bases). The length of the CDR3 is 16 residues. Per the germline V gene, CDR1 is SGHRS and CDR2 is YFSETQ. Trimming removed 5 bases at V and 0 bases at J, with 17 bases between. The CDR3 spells CASRQNGVSYQETQYF. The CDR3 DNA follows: TGCGCCAGCAGACAGAACGGGGTCTCGTACCAAGAGACCCAGTACTTC.

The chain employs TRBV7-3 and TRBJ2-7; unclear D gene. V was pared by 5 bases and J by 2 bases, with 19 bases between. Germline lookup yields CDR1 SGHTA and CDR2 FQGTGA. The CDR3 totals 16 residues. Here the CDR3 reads CASSQDLGLTPYEQYF. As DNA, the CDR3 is TGTGCCAGCAGCCAAGACCTTGGGCTCACACCCTACGAGCAGTACTTC.

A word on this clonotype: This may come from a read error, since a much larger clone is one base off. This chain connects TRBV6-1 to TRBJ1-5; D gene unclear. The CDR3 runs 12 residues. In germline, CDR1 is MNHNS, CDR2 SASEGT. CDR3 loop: CASGPGNQPQRF. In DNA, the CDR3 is TGTGCCAGCGGACCAGGCAATCAGCCCCAGCGTTTT.

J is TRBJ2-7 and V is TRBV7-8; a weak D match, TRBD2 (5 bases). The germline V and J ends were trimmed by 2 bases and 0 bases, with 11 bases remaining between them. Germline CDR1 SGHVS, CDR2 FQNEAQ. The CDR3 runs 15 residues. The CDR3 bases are TGTGCCAGCAGCTTATGGCGGGCGAGCTCCTACGAGCAGTACTTC. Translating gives CASSLWRASSYEQYF.

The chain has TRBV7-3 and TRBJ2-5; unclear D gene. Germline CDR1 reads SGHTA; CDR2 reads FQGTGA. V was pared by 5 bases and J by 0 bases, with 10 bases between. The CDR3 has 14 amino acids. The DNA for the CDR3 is TGTGCCAGCAGCCCAGATGTGAACCAAGAGACCCAGTACTTC. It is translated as CASSPDVNQETQYF.

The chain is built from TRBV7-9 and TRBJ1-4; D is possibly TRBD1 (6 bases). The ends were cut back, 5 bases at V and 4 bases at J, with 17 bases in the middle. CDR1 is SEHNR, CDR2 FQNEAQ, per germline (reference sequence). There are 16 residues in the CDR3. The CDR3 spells CASSAPGQIFNEKLFF. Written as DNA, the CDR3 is TGTGCCAGCAGCGCCCCAGGACAGATTTTTAATGAAAAACTGTTTTTT.

This CDR3 reads CASDQQGPGSFGNQPQHF. In DNA form, the CDR3 reads TGTGCCAGTGATCAGCAGGGACCCGGAAGTTTTGGCAATCAGCCCCAGCATTTT. The chain has TRBV19 and TRBJ1-5; tentatively, D is TRBD1 (5 bases). Trimming shortened V by 8 bases and J by 2 bases, and 25 bases separated the two germline ends. There are 18 residues in the CDR3. Per the germline V gene, CDR1 is LNHDA and CDR2 is SQIVND (reference sequence).

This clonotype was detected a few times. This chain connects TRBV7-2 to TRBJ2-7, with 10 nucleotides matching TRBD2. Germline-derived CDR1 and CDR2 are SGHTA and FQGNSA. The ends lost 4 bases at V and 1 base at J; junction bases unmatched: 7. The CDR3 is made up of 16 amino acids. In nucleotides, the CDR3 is TGTGCCAGCAGCTGGACCGGACTAGCGGAGTCCTACGAGCAGTACTTC. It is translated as CASSWTGLAESYEQYF.

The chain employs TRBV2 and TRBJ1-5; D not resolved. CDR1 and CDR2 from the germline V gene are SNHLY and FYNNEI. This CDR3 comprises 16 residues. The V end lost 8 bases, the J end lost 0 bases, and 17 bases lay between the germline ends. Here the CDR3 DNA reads TGTGCCAGCTTAGAAGGTCGGCAGGATAGCAATCAGCCCCAGCATTTT. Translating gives CASLEGRQDSNQPQHF. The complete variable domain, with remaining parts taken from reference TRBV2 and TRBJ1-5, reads EPEVTQTPSHQVTQMGQEVILRCVPISNHLYFYWYRQILGQKVEFLVSFYNNEISEKSEIFDDQFSVERPDGSNFTLKIRSTKLEDSAMYFCASLEGRQDSNQPQHFGDGTRLSIL.

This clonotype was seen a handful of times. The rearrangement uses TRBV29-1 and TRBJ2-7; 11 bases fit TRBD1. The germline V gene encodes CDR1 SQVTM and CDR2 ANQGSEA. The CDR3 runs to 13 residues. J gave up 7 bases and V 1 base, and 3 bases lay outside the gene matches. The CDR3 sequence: CSVEGTGGNEQYF. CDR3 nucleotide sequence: TGCAGCGTTGAAGGGACAGGGGGCAATGAGCAGTACTTC.

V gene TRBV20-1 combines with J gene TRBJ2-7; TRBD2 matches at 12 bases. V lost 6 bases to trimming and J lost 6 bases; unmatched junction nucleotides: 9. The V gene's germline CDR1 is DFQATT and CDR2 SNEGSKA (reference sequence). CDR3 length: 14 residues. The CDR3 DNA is TGCAGTGCCCCTCCTAGCGGGGGGGCTAGCGAGCAGTACTTC. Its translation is CSAPPSGGASEQYF.

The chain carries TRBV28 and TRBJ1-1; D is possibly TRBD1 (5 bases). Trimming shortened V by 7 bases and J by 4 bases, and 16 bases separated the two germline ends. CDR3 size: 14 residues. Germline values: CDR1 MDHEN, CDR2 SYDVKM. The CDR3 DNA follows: TGTGCCAGCACCTGGGGACGGGGTAGCACTGAAGCTTTCTTT. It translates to CASTWGRGSTEAFF. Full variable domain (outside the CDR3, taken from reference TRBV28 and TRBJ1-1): DVKVTQSSRYLVKRTGEKVFLECVQDMDHENMFWYRQDPGLGLRLIYFSYDVKMKEKGDIPEGYSVSREKKERFSLILESASTNQTSMYLCASTWGRGSTEAFFGQGTRLTVV.

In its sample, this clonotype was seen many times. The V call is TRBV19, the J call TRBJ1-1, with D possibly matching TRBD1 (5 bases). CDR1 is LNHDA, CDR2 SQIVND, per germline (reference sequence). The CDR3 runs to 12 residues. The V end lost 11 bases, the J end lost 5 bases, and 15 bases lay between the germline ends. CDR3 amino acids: CAVKQGGTEAFF. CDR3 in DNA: TGTGCCGTCAAGCAGGGTGGTACTGAAGCTTTCTTT.

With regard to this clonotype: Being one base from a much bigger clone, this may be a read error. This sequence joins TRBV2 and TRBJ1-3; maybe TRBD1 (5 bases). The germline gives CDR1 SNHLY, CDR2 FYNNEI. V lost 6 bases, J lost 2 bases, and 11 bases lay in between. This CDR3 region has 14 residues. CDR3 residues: CASSSAGTGNTIYF. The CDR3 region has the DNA TGTGCCAGCAGCTCAGCAGGGACTGGAAACACCATATATTTT.

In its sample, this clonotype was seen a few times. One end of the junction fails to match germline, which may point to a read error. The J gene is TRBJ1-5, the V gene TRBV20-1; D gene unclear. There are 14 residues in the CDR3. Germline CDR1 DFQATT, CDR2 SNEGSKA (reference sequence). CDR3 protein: CSAGDRVGNQPQHF. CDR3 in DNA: TGCAGTGCTGGAGATAGGGTAGGCAATCAGCCCCAGCATTTT.

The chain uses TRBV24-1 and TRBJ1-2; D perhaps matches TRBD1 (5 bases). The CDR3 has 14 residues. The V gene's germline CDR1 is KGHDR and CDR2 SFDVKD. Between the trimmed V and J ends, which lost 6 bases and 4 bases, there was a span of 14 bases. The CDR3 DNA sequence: TGTGCCACCAGTACCGGGACGTTAGGCTATGGCTACACCTTC. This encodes CATSTGTLGYGYTF.

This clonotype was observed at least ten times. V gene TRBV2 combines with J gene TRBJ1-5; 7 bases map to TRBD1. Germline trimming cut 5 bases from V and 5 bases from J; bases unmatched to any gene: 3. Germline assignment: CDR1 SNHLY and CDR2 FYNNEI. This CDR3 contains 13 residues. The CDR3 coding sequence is TGTGCCAGCAGTACCCAGGGGGATCAGCCCCAGCATTTT. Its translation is CASSTQGDQPQHF.

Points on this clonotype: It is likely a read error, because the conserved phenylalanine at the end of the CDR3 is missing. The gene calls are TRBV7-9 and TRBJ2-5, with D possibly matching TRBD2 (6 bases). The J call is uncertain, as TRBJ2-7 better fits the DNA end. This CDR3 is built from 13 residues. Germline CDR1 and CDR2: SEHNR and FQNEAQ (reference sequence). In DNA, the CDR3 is TGTGCCAGCAGAAACGGAGGGGCCTACGAGCAGTACTCC. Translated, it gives CASRNGGAYEQYS.

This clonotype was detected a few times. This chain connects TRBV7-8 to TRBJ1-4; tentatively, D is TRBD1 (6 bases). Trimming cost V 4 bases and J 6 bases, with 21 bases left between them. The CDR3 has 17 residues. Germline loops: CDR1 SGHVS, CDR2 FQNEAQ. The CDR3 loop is CASSSYGANRVDEKLFF. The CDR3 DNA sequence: TGTGCCAGCAGCTCGTACGGGGCGAACAGGGTTGATGAAAAACTGTTTTTT.

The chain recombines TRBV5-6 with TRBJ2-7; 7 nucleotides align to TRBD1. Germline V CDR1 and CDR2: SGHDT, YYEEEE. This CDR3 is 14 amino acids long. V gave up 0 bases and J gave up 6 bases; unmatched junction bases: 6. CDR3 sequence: CASSLEDRVGEQYF. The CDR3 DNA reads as TGTGCCAGCAGCTTGGAAGACAGGGTGGGCGAGCAGTACTTC.

This CDR3 reads CATSDGGPHGYTF. The CDR3 bases are TGTGCCACCAGTGACGGGGGGCCCCATGGCTACACCTTC. The chain is built from TRBV24-1 and TRBJ1-2; a weak D match, TRBD1 (6 bases). From germline, CDR1 is KGHDR and CDR2 SFDVKD. The CDR3 length is 13 residues. V shed 4 bases and J shed 6 bases, with 11 bases lying between them.

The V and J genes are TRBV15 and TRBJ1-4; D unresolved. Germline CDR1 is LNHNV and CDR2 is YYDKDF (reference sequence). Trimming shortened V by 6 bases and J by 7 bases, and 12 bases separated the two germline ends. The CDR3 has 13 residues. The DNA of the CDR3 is TGTGCCACCAGTGAGGACGGCGGTGAAAAACTGTTTTTT. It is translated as CATSEDGGEKLFF.

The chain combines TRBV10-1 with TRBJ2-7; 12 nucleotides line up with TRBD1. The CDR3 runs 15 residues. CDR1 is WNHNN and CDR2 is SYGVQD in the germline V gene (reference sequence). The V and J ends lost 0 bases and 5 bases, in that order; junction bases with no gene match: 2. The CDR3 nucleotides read TGCGCCAGCAGTGAGTCCGGGACAGGGGGCCACGAGCAGTACTTC. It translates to CASSESGTGGHEQYF.

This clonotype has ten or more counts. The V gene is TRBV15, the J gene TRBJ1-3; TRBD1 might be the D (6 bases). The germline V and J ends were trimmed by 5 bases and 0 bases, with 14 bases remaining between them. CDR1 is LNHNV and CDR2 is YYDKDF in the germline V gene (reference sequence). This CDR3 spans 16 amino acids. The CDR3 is CATSVGQGSSGNTIYF. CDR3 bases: TGTGCCACCAGCGTTGGGCAGGGGAGCTCTGGAAACACCATATATTTT.

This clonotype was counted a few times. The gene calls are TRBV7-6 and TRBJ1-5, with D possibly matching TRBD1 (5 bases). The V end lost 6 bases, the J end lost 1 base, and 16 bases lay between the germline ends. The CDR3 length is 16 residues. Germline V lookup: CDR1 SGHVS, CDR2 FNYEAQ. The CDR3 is CASSFGGGRSNQPQHF. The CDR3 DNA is TGTGCCAGCAGTTTCGGGGGGGGTCGGAGCAATCAGCCCCAGCATTTT. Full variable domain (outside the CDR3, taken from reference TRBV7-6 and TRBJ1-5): GAGVSQSPRYKVTKRGQDVALRCDPISGHVSLYWYRQALGQGPEFLTYFNYEAQQDKSGLPNDRFSAERPEGSISTLTIQRTEQRDSAMYRCASSFGGGRSNQPQHFGDGTRLSIL.